The 9 T cell receptor beta chains below were found in one sample sequenced in a study of CD8+ T cells in alopecia areata listed by TCRdb under 2018. Receptor libraries were prepared by the immunoSEQ multiplex PCR assay. For TCR sequencing, RNA was extracted from every sample and reverse transcribed into cDNA to serve as template. Sourced from immuneACCESS, this table was stored by TCRdb with only in-frame sequences that have V and J called. A share of the clones is absent; for the studies checked, an unresolved V gene accounts for under half, and the remainder has no known explanation. This sample lists about 270,000 clones; over 45% were detected once. About 0.93% of the sample is held by the ten biggest clonotypes. The treatment or condition label corresponds to: oral pan-JAK inhibitor, 5-10 mg twice daily. The input for sequencing was CD4+ T cells sorted from blood, taken at week 52, from a patient treated with tofacitinib. These receptors came from a human donor with alopecia areata.

Notes on this clone: A much larger clonotype is one base distant, so this may be a read error. The chain employs TRBV2 and TRBJ1-2; no reliable D call. The germline gives CDR1 SNHLY, CDR2 FYNNEI. The V end lost 4 bases, the J end lost 3 bases, and 3 bases lay between the germline ends. The CDR3 spans 11 residues. CDR3 amino acids: CASSGDYGYTF. DNA for the CDR3: TGTGCCAGCAGTGGGGACTATGGCTACACCTTC.

The CDR3 sequence is CSVEIWAGGAFF. The DNA of the CDR3 is TGCAGCGTCGAGATTTGGGCCGGGGGAGCTTTCTTT. The chain has TRBV29-1 and TRBJ1-1; D may be TRBD1 (5 bases). The CDR3 is 12 amino acids. CDR1 is SQVTM, CDR2 ANQGSEA, per germline. Trimming left V 6 bases short and J 10 bases short, with 18 bases between.

This sequence joins TRBV27 and TRBJ1-5, with D possibly matching TRBD1 (6 bases). This CDR3 is 13 amino acids long. Germline assignment: CDR1 MNHEY and CDR2 SMNVEV (reference sequence). Trimming cost V 8 bases and J 2 bases, with 10 bases left between them. DNA of the CDR3: TGTGCCAGCGGGGGCCGACGCAATCAGCCCCAGCATTTT. Its protein product is CASGGRRNQPQHF.

The CDR3 DNA reads TGTGCCAGCAGCTTGACTAGCGGGCCGTCTAGCTCCTACAATGAGCAGTTCTTC. Its protein is CASSLTSGPSSSYNEQFF. The chain uses TRBV5-6 and TRBJ2-1, with 9 bases that match TRBD2. V gave up 1 base and J gave up 0 bases; unmatched junction bases: 8. The V gene's germline CDR1 is SGHDT and CDR2 YYEEEE. The CDR3 has 18 residues.

The chain joins TRBV14 to TRBJ2-2; D call uncertain. The germline CDR1 and CDR2 sequences are SGHDN and FVKESK. Trimming removed 2 bases at V and 4 bases at J, with 11 bases between. CDR3 length equals 15 residues. The CDR3 is CASSQTASFTGELFF. The DNA for the CDR3 is TGTGCCAGCAGCCAAACAGCGAGCTTCACCGGGGAGCTGTTTTTT.

This rearrangement joins TRBV29-1 to TRBJ1-2; unclear D gene. V lost 6 bases, J lost 4 bases, and 15 bases lay in between. This CDR3 contains 13 residues. Germline CDR1 reads SQVTM; CDR2 reads ANQGSEA. CDR3 sequence: CSVGPAGGYGYTF. The CDR3 DNA sequence: TGCAGCGTGGGCCCGGCGGGCGGCTATGGCTACACCTTC. The variable domain in full, completed from reference TRBV29-1 and TRBJ1-2, reads SAVISQKPSRDICQRGTSLTIQCQVDSQVTMMFWYRQQPGQSLTLIATANQGSEATYESGFVIDKFPISRPNLTFSTLTVSNMSPEDSSIYLCSVGPAGGYGYTFGSGTRLTVV.

V usage is TRBV5-6 and J usage is TRBJ1-2; D uncertain. V lost 0 bases to trimming and J lost 3 bases, with 12 bases between them. CDR1 SGHDT and CDR2 YYEEEE come from the germline V gene. The CDR3 consists of 15 residues. In DNA, the CDR3 is TGTGCCAGCAGCTTGGCGGGTAGAACTTACTATGGCTACACCTTC. Amino acids: CASSLAGRTYYGYTF.

J is TRBJ2-1 and V is TRBV29-1, with 8 bases that match TRBD2. Germline V CDR1 and CDR2: SQVTM, ANQGSEA. CDR3 size: 14 residues. Germline trimming cut 8 bases from V and 0 bases from J; bases unmatched to any gene: 6. In DNA, the CDR3 is TGCAGCACCCGGGCGGGGGGCTCCTACAATGAGCAGTTCTTC. Residues: CSTRAGGSYNEQFF.

CDR3 loop: CATSRETLQPQHF. Here the CDR3 DNA reads TGTGCCACCAGCAGAGAAACACTCCAGCCCCAGCATTTT. The chain recombines TRBV15 with TRBJ1-5; no clear D gene. Deletions cut 0 bases from V and 7 bases from J, with 7 bases between. The CDR3 is 13 residues long. The germline V gene has CDR1 LNHNV and CDR2 YYDKDF (reference sequence).